This T cell receptor beta chain was documented in a study of shared clonotypes between healthy human individuals. Study overall: Three plates each covered CD4 naive and memory; CD8 naive two, CD8 memory one. General observations from the study: For naive CD4 cells, roughly 5% of clonotypes were shared across a few donors. Specimens sampled were limited to blood, with tissue repertoires likely differing.

As regards this clone: What it binds is not known.

Generated by immunoSEQ multiplex PCR, the TCRdb table keeps only in-frame clones and is missing some. The sample lists under 1,900,000 clones, around 98.5% seen once, with roughly 0.35% in the top ten. This CDR3 region has 14 residues. Germline V gives CDR1 SGHTA, CDR2 FQGNSA. Between the trimmed V and J ends, which lost 1 base and 7 bases, there was a span of 11 bases. The source material was naive CD4+ T cells sorted from blood. Regarding subset: CD45RA+ positively selected. This clonotype was sampled from a young man in good health. The rearrangement uses TRBV7-2 and TRBJ1-5; D may be TRBD1 (6 bases). The CDR3 reads CASSLEQGRQPQHF. In nucleotides, the CDR3 is TGTGCCAGCAGCTTAGAACAGGGTCGACAGCCCCAGCATTTT.